This TCR beta chain stems from a study of naive and memory T cell subsets. Notes on the study in general: Potentially, T cell activation and differentiation skew this RNA-based measurement.

Ligated cDNA underwent four rounds of PCR with nested alpha and beta constant region primers and SP2. For blood and skin samples, reverse transcription used TCR alpha and beta constant primers. TCRdb redid the calling of the UMI-ligation and nested PCR reads with MiXCR, one entry per CDR3 protein. The table shows about 37,000 distinct CDR3 sequences, with 11% occurring only once. Described treatment: skin biopsy from PPD injection site in Mantoux-positive individual. An oligonucleotide containing a UMI was ligated to the 3' end of TCR cDNA. Individuals with a positive Mantoux test gave biopsies from PPD-injected skin. Cells were not sorted; total RNA input targeted 1 to 1000 ng. Germline CDR1 is MNHEY and CDR2 is SVGAGI. The CDR3 extends over 17 amino acids. The V gene lost 0 bases and the J gene lost 4 bases, with 18 bases spanning the gap. Notes on this clonotype: Its antigen is undetermined.

The chain couples TRBV6-5 to TRBJ1-1; TRBD1 might be the D (5 bases). The material was skin, obtained from a tuberculin skin test site. The clonotype originates from an adult in good health. CDR3 in amino acids: CASSYSGADMLSTEAFF. The CDR3 DNA is TGTGCCAGCAGTTACTCAGGGGCTGATATGCTTTCCACTGAAGCTTTCTTT.